This passage covers 29 T cell receptor beta chains from one sample sequenced in a study of T cell responses to AZD1222 COVID-19 vaccine. TCRdb's copy holds only in-frame clones and misses some; the assay was immunoSEQ multiplex PCR. The sample holds 90,000 to 120,000 clones, roughly nine tenths seen once. The input for sequencing was peripheral blood, taken on day 0 of AZD1222 vaccination. These receptors came from an adult in good health.

The V gene is TRBV6-6, the J gene TRBJ1-1, with 9 bases fitting TRBD1. The V and J ends lost 5 bases and 1 base, in that order; junction bases with no gene match: 8. Germline V gene lookup returns CDR1 MNHNY and CDR2 SVGAGI (reference sequence). This CDR3 contains 16 residues. CDR3 coding DNA: TGTGCCAGCAGTCCCCCCGGGACAGGGAGGAACACTGAAGCTTTCTTT. Translating it yields CASSPPGTGRNTEAFF.

V is TRBV2 and J is TRBJ2-7; a weak D match, TRBD1 (5 bases). V was pared by 6 bases and J by 2 bases, with 11 bases between. Looked up from germline, CDR1 is SNHLY and CDR2 is FYNNEI. CDR3 length: 13 residues. DNA of the CDR3: TGTGCCAGCAGACAGGATCCTACCTACGAGCAGTACTTC. It yields the protein CASRQDPTYEQYF.

CDR3 nucleotide sequence: TGTGCCAGCAGTTGGAACGGTCAAGACAATTCACCCCTCCACTTT. Translating gives CASSWNGQDNSPLHF. V usage is TRBV27 and J usage is TRBJ1-6; D is uncertain. The CDR3 contains 15 residues. Trimming took 4 bases from V and 7 from J, leaving 14 bases between them. The germline V gene encodes CDR1 MNHEY and CDR2 SMNVEV (reference sequence).

The V and J genes are TRBV11-3 and TRBJ2-7; TRBD1 agrees at 8 bases. Germline CDR1 reads SGHNT; CDR2 reads YENEEA. The ends lost 4 bases at V and 2 bases at J; junction bases unmatched: 7. This CDR3 has 15 residues. Here the CDR3 reads CASSSSGGATYEQYF. Written as DNA, the CDR3 is TGTGCCAGCAGCTCGTCAGGGGGCGCTACCTACGAGCAGTACTTC.

As DNA, the CDR3 is TGCGCCAGCAGCCTCCGGGACTTCTACACCGGGGAGCTGTTTTTT. Encoded protein: CASSLRDFYTGELFF. This chain connects TRBV5-1 to TRBJ2-2; TRBD2 might be the D (6 bases). The CDR3 runs 15 residues. Germline V gene data show CDR1 as SGHRS and CDR2 as YFSETQ. Deletions cut 4 bases from V and 3 bases from J, with 13 bases between.

The chain recombines TRBV7-8 with TRBJ2-2; D is uncertain. The CDR3 consists of 16 residues. Germline loops: CDR1 SGHVS, CDR2 FQNEAQ. V dropped 1 base and J dropped 1 base, with 10 bases sitting between them. CDR3 DNA: TGTGCCAGCAGCTTAGGGTCCAGTATGAACACCGGGGAGCTGTTTTTT. Translated: CASSLGSSMNTGELFF.

V is TRBV7-9 and J is TRBJ1-1; 7 nucleotides match TRBD1. CDR3 length: 15 residues. The V and J ends lost 3 bases and 4 bases, in that order; junction bases with no gene match: 8. The germline gives CDR1 SEHNR, CDR2 FQNEAQ (reference sequence). The CDR3 here is CASSLGNRGSTEAFF. The CDR3 DNA reads TGTGCCAGCAGCTTGGGTAACAGGGGAAGCACTGAAGCTTTCTTT.

This clone was recorded many times. This chain links TRBV10-3 with TRBJ2-6; 7 positions match TRBD2. The CDR3 spans 16 residues. Per germline, CDR1 ENHRY and CDR2 SYGVKD. V lost 2 bases and J lost 2; bases outside the gene matches: 3. CDR3 DNA sequence: TGTGCCATCAGTGAGAGCGGGGTAACTGGGGCCAACGTCCTGACTTTC. This codes for CAISESGVTGANVLTF.

V is TRBV18 and J is TRBJ1-2, with TRBD1 matching 7 bases. This CDR3 has 17 residues. CDR1 is KGHSH, CDR2 LQKENI, per germline. The V segment lost 3 bases and the J segment 8 bases; nucleotides outside the gene matches: 18. CDR3 residues: CASSPPQTGNAKGGYTF. As DNA, the CDR3 is TGTGCCAGCTCACCCCCTCAGACAGGGAATGCTAAAGGGGGCTACACCTTC.

This clone was counted between two and nine times. CDR3 DNA: TGTGCCTGGAGTAATAAAGGACTAGCGGGAGACGAGCAGTACTTC. It is translated as CAWSNKGLAGDEQYF. The chain recombines TRBV30 with TRBJ2-7, with TRBD2 matching over 13 bases. The CDR3 totals 15 residues. Trimming cost V 2 bases and J 5 bases; bases outside gene matches: 6. Germline V gene sequence: CDR1 GTSNPN, CDR2 SVGIG (reference sequence).

The rearrangement links TRBV3-1 (or the pseudogene TRBV3-2) to TRBJ1-1; 11 nucleotides align to TRBD1. Germline loops: CDR1 LGHDT, CDR2 YNNKEL (reference sequence). This CDR3 has 14 residues. The trim removed 3 bases at V and 5 bases at J, leaving 2 bases unmatched. The CDR3 protein is CASSQGQGGTEAFF. The CDR3 DNA is TGTGCCAGCAGCCAGGGACAGGGGGGAACTGAAGCTTTCTTT.

The chain joins TRBV7-2 to TRBJ1-2, with D possibly being TRBD1 (6 bases). Germline V gene lookup returns CDR1 SGHTA and CDR2 FQGNSA. This CDR3 comprises 14 residues. With 7 bases removed from V and 10 bases from J, the gap between germline ends came to 22 bases. This CDR3 reads CASNSRLGHHLYTF. CDR3 DNA: TGTGCCAGCAACTCTCGCCTGGGACACCACCTCTACACCTTC. Full variable domain (missing parts from reference TRBV7-2 and TRBJ1-2): GAGVSQSPSNKVTEKGKDVELRCDPISGHTALYWYRQSLGQGLEFLIYFQGNSAPDKSGLPSDRFSAERTGGSVSTLTIQRTQQEDSAVYLCASNSRLGHHLYTFGSGTRLTVV.

This chain joins TRBV28 and TRBJ1-1; D gene ambiguous. There are 14 residues in the CDR3. The germline V and J ends were trimmed by 3 bases and 1 base, with 9 bases remaining between them. Germline V gene sequence: CDR1 MDHEN, CDR2 SYDVKM. DNA of the CDR3: TGTGCCAGCAGTTTGGTGGAGGGGAACACTGAAGCTTTCTTT. Translation: CASSLVEGNTEAFF.

DNA for the CDR3: TGTGCCACTGAAAGGACCGGAGGGGACAACTATGGCTACACCTTC. This sequence encodes CATERTGGDNYGYTF. The chain has TRBV28 and TRBJ1-2; a possible D gene is TRBD1 (5 bases). Trimming took 10 bases from V and 2 from J, leaving 20 bases between them. Germline V gene sequence: CDR1 MDHEN, CDR2 SYDVKM. CDR3 length: 15 residues.

This clone turned up a few times. The V gene is TRBV13, the J gene TRBJ1-3; 7 bases agree with TRBD1. V gave up 1 base and J gave up 4 bases; unmatched junction bases: 10. From germline, CDR1 is PRHDT and CDR2 FYEKMQ (reference sequence). The CDR3 runs 17 residues. DNA for the CDR3: TGTGCCAGCAGCTTAGTCTTCGACAGGGAGGAAGGAAACACCATATATTTT. Translation gives CASSLVFDREEGNTIYF.

This chain uses TRBV5-1 with TRBJ1-2; D is unclear. The CDR3 has 14 amino acids. Germline loops: CDR1 SGHRS, CDR2 YFSETQ. V gave up 5 bases and J gave up 3 bases, with 14 bases separating them. CDR3: CASRESQAYYGYTF. In nucleotides, the CDR3 is TGCGCCAGCAGAGAGAGTCAAGCGTACTATGGCTACACCTTC.

This chain uses TRBV19 with TRBJ2-6; 8 nucleotides line up with TRBD1. The germline CDR1 and CDR2 sequences are LNHDA and SQIVND (reference sequence). CDR3 size: 15 residues. V shed 7 bases and J 2 bases; nucleotides not matched to a gene: 4. CDR3 DNA sequence: TGTGCCAGTATGCAGGGGGCTGCTGGGGCCAACGTCCTGACTTTC. Its protein is CASMQGAAGANVLTF. The entire variable domain, with the rest obtained from reference TRBV19 and TRBJ2-6, is as follows: DGGITQSPKYLFRKEGQNVTLSCEQNLNHDAMYWYRQDPGQGLRLIYYSQIVNDFQKGDIAEGYSVSREKKESFPLTVTSAQKNPTAFYLCASMQGAAGANVLTFGAGSRLTVL.

The V gene is TRBV28, the J gene TRBJ1-3; TRBD1 matches 7 bases. Germline V gene lookup returns CDR1 MDHEN and CDR2 SYDVKM. This CDR3 is 15 amino acids long. The junction had 9 bases not matched to a gene; V was cut back by 7 bases and J by 3 bases. Written as DNA, the CDR3 is TGTGCCAGCAACTTCCGGGACAGAAGTGGAAACACCATATATTTT. Translation: CASNFRDRSGNTIYF.

In its sample, this clone was seen a few times. The chain couples TRBV7-8 to TRBJ2-7, with 7 bases matching TRBD1. The germline V gene has CDR1 SGHVS and CDR2 FQNEAQ. The trim removed 6 bases at V and 6 bases at J, leaving 8 bases unmatched. The CDR3 sequence is 13 residues long. CDR3 residues: CASRPEDRIEQYF. CDR3 sequence (DNA): TGTGCCAGCAGACCCGAGGACAGGATCGAGCAGTACTTC.

V usage is TRBV19 and J usage is TRBJ1-6; 8 positions agree with TRBD1. The V gene end was trimmed by 10 bases and the J gene end by 8 bases; junction bases not matched to a gene: 7. Germline CDR1 reads LNHDA; CDR2 reads SQIVND (reference sequence). The CDR3 covers 13 residues. CDR3 in DNA: TGTGCCACCACTGACAGGGGATATTCACCCCTCCACTTT. Its translation is CATTDRGYSPLHF.

The chain joins TRBV7-9 to TRBJ2-2; D might be TRBD1 (6 bases). V shed 5 bases and J shed 1 base, with 20 bases lying between them. Per germline, CDR1 SEHNR and CDR2 FQNEAQ (reference sequence). The CDR3 is made up of 18 amino acids. CDR3: CASSNTLGGFRNTGELFF. DNA for the CDR3: TGTGCCAGCAGCAACACTTTAGGGGGTTTCCGGAACACCGGGGAGCTGTTTTTT.

This clone has more than one count but fewer than ten. This CDR3 reads CASSPGQGRYNEQFF. The DNA for the CDR3 is TGTGCCAGCAGCCCCGGACAGGGGCGATACAATGAGCAGTTCTTC. The chain recombines TRBV7-3 with TRBJ2-1, with 9 bases matching TRBD1. This CDR3 has 15 residues. CDR1 is SGHTA and CDR2 is FQGTGA in the germline V gene. V lost 5 bases and J lost 4; bases outside the gene matches: 6. Filled out from reference TRBV7-3 and TRBJ2-1, the complete variable domain reads GAGVSQTPSNKVTEKGKYVELRCDPISGHTALYWYRQSLGQGPEFLIYFQGTGAADDSGLPNDRFFAVRPEGSVSTLKIQRTERGDSAVYLCASSPGQGRYNEQFFGPGTRLTVL.

This chain links TRBV3-1 (or the pseudogene TRBV3-2) with TRBJ2-7; 7 bases agree with TRBD2. Trimming removed 11 bases from V and 2 bases from J; junction bases left unmatched: 9. The CDR3 length is 13 residues. Per the germline V gene, CDR1 is LGHDT and CDR2 is YNNKEL (reference sequence). This CDR3 reads CAGVAGLTYEQYF. CDR3 sequence (DNA): TGTGCCGGGGTAGCGGGTCTCACCTACGAGCAGTACTTC.

The J gene is TRBJ2-1, the V gene TRBV13; the match to TRBD2 covers 11 bases. There are 18 residues in the CDR3. Germline V lookup: CDR1 PRHDT, CDR2 FYEKMQ (reference sequence). With V trimmed by 0 bases and J by 7 bases, 11 bases remained unmatched. Here the CDR3 reads CASSLGLGLAVGGNEQFF. CDR3 in DNA: TGTGCCAGCAGCTTAGGTCTGGGACTAGCGGTTGGGGGGAATGAGCAGTTCTTC.

The genes are TRBV13 and TRBJ2-1; TRBD1 or TRBD2 may be the D gene (5 bases each). Per germline, CDR1 PRHDT and CDR2 FYEKMQ (reference sequence). V was pared by 5 bases and J by 3 bases, with 20 bases between. The CDR3 totals 17 residues. The CDR3 DNA reads as TGTGCCAGCAGCCCCCGGACAATAAGTGGGGGCTACAATGAGCAGTTCTTC. Encoded protein: CASSPRTISGGYNEQFF.

V is TRBV7-2 and J is TRBJ2-1; perhaps TRBD2 as D (5 bases). The ends were cut back, 1 base at V and 6 bases at J, with 10 bases in the middle. The CDR3 runs to 14 residues. Germline V gene lookup returns CDR1 SGHTA and CDR2 FQGNSA. The DNA of the CDR3 is TGTGCCAGCAGCTTAGTGGGAGTGATCAATGAGCAGTTCTTC. Its translation: CASSLVGVINEQFF.

This chain links TRBV28 with TRBJ1-2; D ambiguous. There are 18 residues in the CDR3. Trimming cost V 3 bases and J 4 bases, with 24 bases left between them. CDR1 and CDR2 from the germline V gene are MDHEN and SYDVKM. The CDR3 region has the DNA TGTGCCAGCAGTTTCGCCCTCCGGGAGGTCCTTCGTTTCTATGGCTACACCTTC. Translation gives CASSFALREVLRFYGYTF.

The chain employs TRBV11-2 and TRBJ2-3; D possibly corresponds to TRBD2 (5 bases). V lost 4 bases, J lost 3 bases, and 14 bases lay in between. From germline, CDR1 is SGHAT and CDR2 FQNNGV. The CDR3 sequence is 15 residues long. This CDR3 is CASSSSSPGTDTQYF. CDR3 DNA: TGTGCCAGCAGCTCCTCGTCCCCGGGGACAGATACGCAGTATTTT.

This rearrangement joins TRBV21-1 to TRBJ2-6; the table's D call TRBD2 went unverified against the DNA. TRBV21-1 is termed a pseudogene. The CDR3 is 18 amino acids. CDR3 protein: CASSNTGLAGDGANVLTF. The CDR3 DNA reads TGTGCCAGCAGCAACACTGGACTAGCGGGAGATGGGGCCAACGTCCTGACTTTC.